This entry lists 31 T cell receptor beta chains sequenced from one sample in a study of OX40 agonist ivuxolimab in advanced cancers. Libraries were prepared by immunoSEQ multiplex PCR; TCRdb keeps only in-frame clonotypes and omits some of them. This table has about 53,000 clones, approximately 90% appearing once. Sequencing used CD4+ or CD8+ T cells sorted from blood, obtained in a trial of the OX40 agonist ivuxolimab. These receptors originate from an adult with an advanced solid tumor such as melanoma, head and neck, liver or kidney cancer.

The V call is TRBV6-1, the J call TRBJ2-3; 9 bases line up with TRBD1. The CDR3 is 15 amino acids. V lost 5 bases and J lost 2; bases outside the gene matches: 5. Germline V gene data show CDR1 as MNHNS and CDR2 as SASEGT. CDR3 sequence (DNA): TGTGCCAGCAGTCAACAGGGGGCAGACACAGATACGCAGTATTTT. It yields the protein CASSQQGADTDTQYF.

The V call is TRBV10-1, the J call TRBJ2-3; 7 bases map to TRBD1. The V segment lost 3 bases and the J segment 5 bases; nucleotides outside the gene matches: 8. Germline loops: CDR1 WNHNN, CDR2 SYGVQD (reference sequence). The CDR3 extends over 15 amino acids. The CDR3 sequence: CASSDPGQNGDTQYF. Here the CDR3 DNA reads TGCGCCAGCAGTGACCCGGGACAGAATGGAGATACGCAGTATTTT.

The chain couples TRBV18 to TRBJ2-1; TRBD1 is a possible D gene (7 bases). The CDR3 runs to 15 residues. V lost 1 base and J 5 bases, leaving 12 bases between the germline ends. Germline CDR1 and CDR2: KGHSH and LQKENI. The CDR3 nucleotides are TGTGCCAGCTCACCACGTCAGGGGGGCGACAATGAGCAGTTCTTC. It codes for CASSPRQGGDNEQFF.

The chain has TRBV7-8 and TRBJ2-3, with TRBD2 matching over 14 bases. Germline V gives CDR1 SGHVS, CDR2 FQNEAQ. Trimming at V came to 5 bases and at J to 7 bases, leaving 8 bases not matched to a gene. This CDR3 is 16 amino acids long. The DNA of the CDR3 is TGTGCCAGCAGCGGACAGGGACTAGCGGGAGACTATACGCAGTATTTT. Translated: CASSGQGLAGDYTQYF.

V gene TRBV19 combines with J gene TRBJ2-4; TRBD1 matches 9 bases. The V gene end was trimmed by 1 base and the J gene end by 4 bases; junction bases not matched to a gene: 11. Germline CDR1 reads LNHDA; CDR2 reads SQIVND (reference sequence). The CDR3 runs 18 residues. The CDR3 nucleotides are TGTGCCAGTAGTATAGCGGCGGGACAGGGAGGGGTGAAAAACATTCAGTACTTC. The encoded protein is CASSIAAGQGGVKNIQYF. Full variable domain (rest looked up from reference TRBV19 and TRBJ2-4): DGGITQSPKYLFRKEGQNVTLSCEQNLNHDAMYWYRQDPGQGLRLIYYSQIVNDFQKGDIAEGYSVSREKKESFPLTVTSAQKNPTAFYLCASSIAAGQGGVKNIQYFGAGTRLSVL.

The chain employs TRBV10-1 and TRBJ2-5; unclear D gene. The end of the DNA fits TRBJ2-7 better, so the J call may be wrong. Germline V lookup: CDR1 WNHNN, CDR2 SYGVQD (reference sequence). This CDR3 has 14 residues. CDR3 in amino acids: CASSPTFETYEQYF. CDR3 nucleotide sequence: TGCGCCAGCTCTCCGACTTTTGAGACCTACGAGCAGTACTTC.

The V and J genes are TRBV7-9 and TRBJ2-7, with D perhaps TRBD2 (6 bases). CDR3 size: 13 residues. Trimming pared 1 base from V and 5 bases from J, leaving 9 bases between. Germline lookup yields CDR1 SEHNR and CDR2 FQNEAQ (reference sequence). The CDR3 spells CASSLVGGNEQYF. The CDR3 nucleotides read TGTGCCAGCAGCTTAGTCGGGGGAAACGAGCAGTACTTC.

This sequence joins TRBV5-1 and TRBJ1-2; D ambiguous. The CDR3 sequence is 12 residues long. The V gene lost 2 bases and the J gene lost 8 bases, with 10 bases spanning the gap. CDR1 and CDR2 from the germline V gene are SGHRS and YFSETQ. The CDR3: CASSFDRGGYTF. The CDR3 DNA reads as TGCGCCAGCAGCTTTGATCGTGGGGGCTACACCTTC.

This clone has a single count. The V gene is TRBV11-2, the J gene TRBJ1-3; 7 nucleotides match TRBD1. CDR3 size: 15 residues. The germline V gene encodes CDR1 SGHAT and CDR2 FQNNGV. The V and J ends lost 5 bases and 0 bases, in that order; junction bases with no gene match: 4. The CDR3 is CASSRTGDSGNTIYF. The CDR3 coding sequence is TGTGCCAGCAGCCGGACAGGCGACTCTGGAAACACCATATATTTT.

V gene TRBV6-5 combines with J gene TRBJ1-2; 10 positions agree with TRBD1. Per germline, CDR1 MNHEY and CDR2 SVGAGI. V was clipped by 6 bases and J by 5 bases; unmatched bases: 6. The CDR3 totals 14 residues. In DNA form, the CDR3 reads TGTGCCAGCAGCACGGGACAGGGGAAATATGGCTACACCTTC. It codes for CASSTGQGKYGYTF.

The V and J genes are TRBV2 and TRBJ2-1, with D perhaps TRBD2 (7 bases). The CDR3 consists of 15 residues. Germline CDR1 SNHLY, CDR2 FYNNEI. The V end was cut by 6 bases, the J end by 6 bases, with 18 bases between. CDR3 DNA: TGTGCCAGCAGGAGGGAGGGGGGTCCAGCCAATGAGCAGTTCTTC. This sequence encodes CASRREGGPANEQFF.

V usage is TRBV7-2 and J usage is TRBJ2-3, with 7 bases aligning to TRBD1. Per germline, CDR1 SGHTA and CDR2 FQGNSA. V was pared by 4 bases and J by 5 bases, with 12 bases of the junction left unmatched. CDR3 size: 16 residues. The CDR3 spells CASSSPRGRGIDTQYF. CDR3 in DNA: TGTGCCAGCAGCTCTCCCCGCGGCAGGGGGATAGATACGCAGTATTTT. The full variable domain, its missing parts supplied by reference TRBV7-2 and TRBJ2-3, is GAGVSQSPSNKVTEKGKDVELRCDPISGHTALYWYRQSLGQGLEFLIYFQGNSAPDKSGLPSDRFSAERTGGSVSTLTIQRTQQEDSAVYLCASSSPRGRGIDTQYFGPGTRLTVL.

This clone was counted a few times. V usage is TRBV6-1 and J usage is TRBJ1-2, with TRBD1 matching 8 bases. Germline V gene sequence: CDR1 MNHNS, CDR2 SASEGT. This CDR3 spans 17 amino acids. Losses at the gene ends were 0 bases for V and 7 bases for J; bases not matched to a gene: 13. The DNA of the CDR3 is TGTGCCAGCAGTGAAGCGCTTCTAGGACAGGGTGCGCGTGGCTACACCTTC. Translated: CASSEALLGQGARGYTF.

The J gene is TRBJ1-1, the V gene TRBV7-6, with D maybe TRBD1 (5 bases). This CDR3 contains 12 residues. The germline V gene has CDR1 SGHVS and CDR2 FNYEAQ. With 10 bases removed from V and 3 bases from J, the gap between germline ends came to 12 bases. The DNA for the CDR3 is TGTGCCACCTCCCGAGGGGACACTGAAGCTTTCTTT. Translation gives CATSRGDTEAFF.

Only one count was recorded for this clone. V gene TRBV5-4 combines with J gene TRBJ2-2; TRBD2 aligns across 8 bases. Looked up from germline, CDR1 is SGHNT and CDR2 is YYREEE (reference sequence). This CDR3 contains 15 residues. The J segment lost 3 bases and the V segment lost 9 bases, leaving 10 bases of the junction unmatched. CDR3 region: CATVRGLADTGELFF. In DNA form, the CDR3 reads TGTGCCACCGTAAGAGGACTAGCCGACACCGGGGAGCTGTTTTTT.

The gene calls are TRBV19 and TRBJ1-5; possibly TRBD1 for D (5 bases). This CDR3 has 15 residues. The V gene lost 7 bases and the J gene lost 2 bases, with 15 bases spanning the gap. The germline CDR1 and CDR2 sequences are LNHDA and SQIVND (reference sequence). The CDR3, as DNA: TGTGCCAGTATGGGGCGGGTTGGGGGCAATCAGCCCCAGCATTTT. Translated, it gives CASMGRVGGNQPQHF.

The sample holds one count of this clone. The chain uses TRBV18 and TRBJ2-3; tentatively, D is TRBD2 (6 bases). From germline, CDR1 is KGHSH and CDR2 LQKENI. The CDR3 sequence is 12 residues long. V gave up 5 bases and J gave up 7 bases, with 10 bases separating them. The chain's CDR3 is CASSSGLNTQYF. DNA for the CDR3: TGTGCCAGCTCATCGGGACTTAATACGCAGTATTTT.

CDR3: CARSSHPNPGEQYF. The CDR3 coding sequence is TGTGCCAGAAGCTCCCATCCAAATCCGGGCGAGCAGTACTTC. This chain uses TRBV5-3 with TRBJ2-7; D is unclear. TRBV5-3 counts as an open reading frame of uncertain function. The CDR3 runs 14 residues. Trimming took off 3 bases at V and 6 bases at J, with 16 bases between the two ends.

This chain uses TRBV29-1 with TRBJ2-5; TRBD1 matches at 8 bases. The CDR3 length is 14 residues. Trimming took 3 bases from V and 2 from J; bases not matched to a gene: 5. CDR1 is SQVTM and CDR2 is ANQGSEA in the germline V gene. Here the CDR3 DNA reads TGCAGCGTTGATGGGGGGACAGGTCAAGAGACCCAGTACTTC. This translates into CSVDGGTGQETQYF.

This chain joins TRBV10-3 and TRBJ2-3, with 8 bases that match TRBD2. The CDR3 consists of 15 residues. Looked up from germline, CDR1 is ENHRY and CDR2 is SYGVKD. Trimming took 2 bases from V and 3 from J; bases not matched to a gene: 4. CDR3 nucleotide sequence: TGTGCCATCAGTGAGGGACTAGCTGGAACAGATACGCAGTATTTT. This translates into CAISEGLAGTDTQYF.

The chain couples TRBV28 to TRBJ1-2, with 7 bases identical to TRBD1. With V trimmed by 6 bases and J by 4 bases, 8 bases remained unmatched. The germline gives CDR1 MDHEN, CDR2 SYDVKM. This CDR3 has 14 residues. The CDR3 DNA follows: TGTGCCAGCAGGTCCCTGGGACAGTTCTATGGCTACACCTTC. This codes for CASRSLGQFYGYTF.

The chain joins TRBV5-8 to TRBJ1-2, with 7 bases that match TRBD1. This CDR3 has 13 amino acids. Germline V gives CDR1 SGHTS, CDR2 YDEGEE. V shed 4 bases and J 7 bases; nucleotides not matched to a gene: 7. The CDR3: CASSPGQSFGYTF. The CDR3 bases are TGTGCCAGCAGCCCGGGACAGAGTTTTGGCTACACCTTC.

This clone has only one observation. The chain couples TRBV28 to TRBJ1-5, with no clear D. The length of the CDR3 is 16 residues. Germline V gene data show CDR1 as MDHEN and CDR2 as SYDVKM. V shed 6 bases and J shed 4 bases, with 19 bases lying between them. For the CDR3, the DNA is TGTGCCAGCAGCGTTGTCCAATCGGATGGGAATCAGCCCCAGCATTTT. Its translation: CASSVVQSDGNQPQHF.

The gene calls are TRBV29-1 and TRBJ2-5, with D maybe TRBD1 (6 bases). The germline gives CDR1 SQVTM, CDR2 ANQGSEA. The length of the CDR3 is 13 residues. Trimming pared 8 bases from V and 1 base from J, leaving 14 bases between. CDR3 in amino acids: CSPRWTVQETQYF. The DNA of the CDR3 is TGCAGCCCCCGTTGGACAGTCCAAGAGACCCAGTACTTC.

The V and J genes are TRBV10-1 and TRBJ1-1; 9 bases fit TRBD1. J lost 1 base, V lost 5 bases, and 5 bases had no gene match. From germline, CDR1 is WNHNN and CDR2 SYGVQD (reference sequence). CDR3 length: 15 residues. The DNA for the CDR3 is TGCGCCAGCAGTTCGGACAGGGGCGAGAACACTGAAGCTTTCTTT. Amino acids: CASSSDRGENTEAFF.

CDR3 amino acids: CAISPRDSANYGYTF. The CDR3 DNA reads TGTGCCATCAGTCCGAGGGACAGCGCTAACTATGGCTACACCTTC. This chain connects TRBV10-3 to TRBJ1-2; 7 bases agree with TRBD1. CDR3 length equals 15 residues. The germline V gene encodes CDR1 ENHRY and CDR2 SYGVKD. The V gene end was trimmed by 5 bases and the J gene end by 0 bases; junction bases not matched to a gene: 6.

V is TRBV7-9 and J is TRBJ1-2; D might be TRBD1 (6 bases). There are 14 residues in the CDR3. Germline V gene data show CDR1 as SEHNR and CDR2 as FQNEAQ (reference sequence). V dropped 5 bases and J dropped 2 bases, with 12 bases sitting between them. The CDR3 nucleotides are TGTGCCAGCAGCGCCGGACAGTGGAACTATGGCTACACCTTC. The encoded protein is CASSAGQWNYGYTF.

V and J are TRBV5-6 and TRBJ1-1; tentative D call: TRBD1 (6 bases). V was shortened by 2 bases and J by 0 bases, with 14 bases between the two germline ends. Germline CDR1 is SGHDT and CDR2 is YYEEEE. The CDR3 contains 16 residues. CDR3 amino acids: CASSFTGTQMNTEAFF. The CDR3 nucleotides are TGTGCCAGCAGCTTCACCGGGACACAAATGAACACTGAAGCTTTCTTT.

This chain uses TRBV19 with TRBJ1-5, with no clear D. The CDR3 spans 13 residues. V lost 3 bases to trimming and J lost 3 bases, with 6 bases between them. Germline values: CDR1 LNHDA, CDR2 SQIVND (reference sequence). The CDR3 region is CASSIQFNQPQHF. The CDR3 nucleotides are TGTGCCAGTAGTATTCAATTCAATCAGCCCCAGCATTTT.

The chain couples TRBV7-2 to TRBJ1-4; 9 bases are shared with TRBD1. The V gene end was trimmed by 7 bases and the J gene end by 8 bases; junction bases not matched to a gene: 11. Germline assignment: CDR1 SGHTA and CDR2 FQGNSA. CDR3 length: 15 residues. CDR3 sequence: CASNARQGDWEKLFF. CDR3 coding DNA: TGTGCCAGCAACGCTAGACAGGGGGACTGGGAAAAACTGTTTTTT.

V and J are TRBV11-2 and TRBJ2-5; D unclear. Trimming left V 0 bases short and J 6 bases short, with 5 bases between. This CDR3 region has 12 residues. CDR1 and CDR2 (germline): SGHAT, FQNNGV. CDR3 bases: TGTGCCAGCAGCTTAGATCTGAAGACCCAGTACTTC. Its translation is CASSLDLKTQYF.